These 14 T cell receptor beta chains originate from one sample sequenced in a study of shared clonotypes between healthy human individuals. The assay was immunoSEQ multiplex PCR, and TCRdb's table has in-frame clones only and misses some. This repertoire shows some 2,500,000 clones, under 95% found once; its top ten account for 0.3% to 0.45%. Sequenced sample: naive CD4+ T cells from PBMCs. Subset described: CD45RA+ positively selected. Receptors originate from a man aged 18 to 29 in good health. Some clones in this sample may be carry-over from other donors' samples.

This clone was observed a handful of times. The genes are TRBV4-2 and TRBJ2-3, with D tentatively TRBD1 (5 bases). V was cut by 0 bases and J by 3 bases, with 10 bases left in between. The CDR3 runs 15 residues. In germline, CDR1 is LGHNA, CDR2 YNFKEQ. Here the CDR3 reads CASSQEQDSTDTQYF. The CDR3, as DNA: TGTGCCAGCAGCCAAGAACAAGACAGTACAGATACGCAGTATTTT.

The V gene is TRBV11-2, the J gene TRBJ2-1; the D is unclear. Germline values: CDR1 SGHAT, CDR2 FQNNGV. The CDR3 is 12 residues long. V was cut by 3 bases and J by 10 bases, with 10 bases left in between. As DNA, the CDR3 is TGTGCCAGCAGCTTCTGGGCTCGCGAGCAGTTCTTC. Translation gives CASSFWAREQFF.

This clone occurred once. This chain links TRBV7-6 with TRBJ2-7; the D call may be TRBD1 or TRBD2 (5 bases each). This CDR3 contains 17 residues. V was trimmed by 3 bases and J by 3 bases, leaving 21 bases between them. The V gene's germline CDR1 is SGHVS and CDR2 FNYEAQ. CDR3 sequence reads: CASSFRPSPGRIYEQYF. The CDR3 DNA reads TGTGCCAGCAGCTTTAGGCCCTCTCCGGGGCGAATCTACGAGCAGTACTTC. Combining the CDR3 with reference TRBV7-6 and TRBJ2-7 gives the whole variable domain GAGVSQSPRYKVTKRGQDVALRCDPISGHVSLYWYRQALGQGPEFLTYFNYEAQQDKSGLPNDRFSAERPEGSISTLTIQRTEQRDSAMYRCASSFRPSPGRIYEQYFGPGTRLTVT.

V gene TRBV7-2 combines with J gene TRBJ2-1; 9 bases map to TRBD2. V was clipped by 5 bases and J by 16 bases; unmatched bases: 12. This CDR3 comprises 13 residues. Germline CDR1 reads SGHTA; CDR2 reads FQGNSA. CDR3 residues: CASSPRSLAGRFF. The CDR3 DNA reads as TGTGCCAGCAGCCCTAGGAGCCTAGCGGGACGTTTCTTC.

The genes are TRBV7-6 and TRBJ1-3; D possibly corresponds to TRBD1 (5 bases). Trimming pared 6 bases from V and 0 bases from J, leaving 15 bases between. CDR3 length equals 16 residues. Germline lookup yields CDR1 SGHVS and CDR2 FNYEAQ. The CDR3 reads CASRYPTASSGNTIYF. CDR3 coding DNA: TGTGCCAGCAGGTACCCGACAGCAAGCTCTGGAAACACCATATATTTT.

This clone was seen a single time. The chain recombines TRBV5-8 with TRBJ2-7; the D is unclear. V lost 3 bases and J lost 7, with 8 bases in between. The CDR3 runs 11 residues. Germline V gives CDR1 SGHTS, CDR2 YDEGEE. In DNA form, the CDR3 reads TGTGCCAGCAGCTCTAAGTGGGAGCAGTACTTC. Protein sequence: CASSSKWEQYF.

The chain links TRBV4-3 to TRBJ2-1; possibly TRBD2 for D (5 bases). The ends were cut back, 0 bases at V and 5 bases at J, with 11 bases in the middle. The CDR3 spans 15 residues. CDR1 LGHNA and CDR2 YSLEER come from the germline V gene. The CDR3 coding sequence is TGCGCCAGCAGCCAAGATCGGGGTGGGGACAATGAGCAGTTCTTC. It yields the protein CASSQDRGGDNEQFF.

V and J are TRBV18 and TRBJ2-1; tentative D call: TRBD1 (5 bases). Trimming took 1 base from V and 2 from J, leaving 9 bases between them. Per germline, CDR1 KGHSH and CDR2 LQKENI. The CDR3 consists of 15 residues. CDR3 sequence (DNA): TGTGCCAGCTCACCACAGGGGTCGACCTACAATGAGCAGTTCTTC. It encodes CASSPQGSTYNEQFF.

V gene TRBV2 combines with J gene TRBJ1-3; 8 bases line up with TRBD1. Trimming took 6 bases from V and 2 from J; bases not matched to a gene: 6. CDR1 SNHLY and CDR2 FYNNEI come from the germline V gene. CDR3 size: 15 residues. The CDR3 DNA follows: TGTGCCAGCAGGGAACAGGGGGTCGCTGGAAACACCATATATTTT. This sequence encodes CASREQGVAGNTIYF.

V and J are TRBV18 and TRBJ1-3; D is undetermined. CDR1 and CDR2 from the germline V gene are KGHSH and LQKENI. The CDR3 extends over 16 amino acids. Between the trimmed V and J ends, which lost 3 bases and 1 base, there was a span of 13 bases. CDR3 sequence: CASSPLSGGSGNTIYF. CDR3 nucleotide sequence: TGTGCCAGCTCACCCTTGAGTGGAGGGTCTGGAAACACCATATATTTT.

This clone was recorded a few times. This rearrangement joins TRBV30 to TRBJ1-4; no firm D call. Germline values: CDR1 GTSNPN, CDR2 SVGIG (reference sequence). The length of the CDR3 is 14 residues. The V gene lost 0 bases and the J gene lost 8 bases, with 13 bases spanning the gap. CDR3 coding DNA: TGTGCCTGGAGTGTGGGAGGGTTAGGCGAAAAACTGTTTTTT. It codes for CAWSVGGLGEKLFF.

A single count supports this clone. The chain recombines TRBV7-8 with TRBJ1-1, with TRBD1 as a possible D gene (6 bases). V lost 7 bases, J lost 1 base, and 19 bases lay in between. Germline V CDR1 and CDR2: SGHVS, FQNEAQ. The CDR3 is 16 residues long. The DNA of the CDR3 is TGTGCCAGCATTCTGGCGGCCAACAGGGAGAACACTGAAGCTTTCTTT. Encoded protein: CASILAANRENTEAFF.

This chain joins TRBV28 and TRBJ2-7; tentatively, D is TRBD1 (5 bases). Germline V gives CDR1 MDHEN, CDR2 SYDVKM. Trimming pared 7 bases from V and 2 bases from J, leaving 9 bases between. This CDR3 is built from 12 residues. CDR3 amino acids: CASKGITYEQYF. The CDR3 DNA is TGTGCCAGCAAGGGGATTACCTACGAGCAGTACTTC.

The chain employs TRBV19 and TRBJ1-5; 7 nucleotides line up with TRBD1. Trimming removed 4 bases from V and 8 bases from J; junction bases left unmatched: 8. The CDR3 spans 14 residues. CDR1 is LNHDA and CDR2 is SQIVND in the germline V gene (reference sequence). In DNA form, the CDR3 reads TGTGCCAGTAGTACCGGACAGGAAAGGAAGCCCCAGCATTTT. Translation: CASSTGQERKPQHF.